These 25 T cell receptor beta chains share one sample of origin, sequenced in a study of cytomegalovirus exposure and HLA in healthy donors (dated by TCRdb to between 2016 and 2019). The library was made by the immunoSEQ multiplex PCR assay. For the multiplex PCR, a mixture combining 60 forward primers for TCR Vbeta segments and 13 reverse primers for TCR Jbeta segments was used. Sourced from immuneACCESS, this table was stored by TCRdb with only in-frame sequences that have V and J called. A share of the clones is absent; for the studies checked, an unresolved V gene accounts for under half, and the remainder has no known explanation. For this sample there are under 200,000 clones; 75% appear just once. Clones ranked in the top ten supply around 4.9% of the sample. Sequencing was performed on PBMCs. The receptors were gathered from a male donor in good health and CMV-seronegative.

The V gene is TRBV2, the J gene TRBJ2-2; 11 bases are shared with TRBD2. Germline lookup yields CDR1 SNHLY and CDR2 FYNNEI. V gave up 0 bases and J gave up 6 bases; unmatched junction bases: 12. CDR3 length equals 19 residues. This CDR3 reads CASSEAGVAGGPIAGELFF. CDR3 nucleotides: TGTGCCAGCAGTGAAGCTGGAGTAGCGGGGGGGCCAATTGCCGGGGAGCTGTTTTTT.

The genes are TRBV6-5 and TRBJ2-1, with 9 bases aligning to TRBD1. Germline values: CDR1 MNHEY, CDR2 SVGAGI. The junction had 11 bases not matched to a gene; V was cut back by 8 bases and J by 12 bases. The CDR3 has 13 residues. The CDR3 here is CASRDRATSGQFF. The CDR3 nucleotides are TGTGCCAGCCGGGACAGGGCCACATCGGGGCAGTTCTTC.

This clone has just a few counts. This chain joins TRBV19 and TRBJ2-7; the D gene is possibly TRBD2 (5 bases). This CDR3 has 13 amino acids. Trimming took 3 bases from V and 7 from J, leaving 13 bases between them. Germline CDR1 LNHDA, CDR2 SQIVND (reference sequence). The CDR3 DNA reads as TGTGCCAGTAGTATCGACACCCCGGGGGAGCAGTACTTC. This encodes CASSIDTPGEQYF.

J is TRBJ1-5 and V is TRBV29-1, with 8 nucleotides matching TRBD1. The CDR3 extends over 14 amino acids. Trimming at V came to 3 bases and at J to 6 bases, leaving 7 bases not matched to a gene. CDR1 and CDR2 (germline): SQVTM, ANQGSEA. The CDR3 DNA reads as TGCAGCGTTGATAGGATGACAGGGGCTCAGCCCCAGCATTTT. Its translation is CSVDRMTGAQPQHF.

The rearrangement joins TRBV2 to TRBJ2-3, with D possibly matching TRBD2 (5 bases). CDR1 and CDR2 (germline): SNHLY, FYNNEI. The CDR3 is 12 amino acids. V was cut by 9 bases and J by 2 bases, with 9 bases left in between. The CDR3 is CASSGTTDTQYF. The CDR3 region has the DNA TGTGCCAGTTCGGGAACCACAGATACGCAGTATTTT.

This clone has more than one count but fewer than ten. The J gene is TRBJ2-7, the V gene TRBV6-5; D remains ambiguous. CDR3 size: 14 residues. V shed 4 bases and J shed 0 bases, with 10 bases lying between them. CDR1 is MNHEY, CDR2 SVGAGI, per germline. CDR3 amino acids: CASSSRLNSYEQYF. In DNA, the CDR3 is TGTGCCAGCAGTTCCAGGTTGAACTCCTACGAGCAGTACTTC.

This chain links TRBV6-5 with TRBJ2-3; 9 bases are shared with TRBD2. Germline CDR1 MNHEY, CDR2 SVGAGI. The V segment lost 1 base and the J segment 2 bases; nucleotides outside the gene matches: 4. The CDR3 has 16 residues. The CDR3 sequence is CASSYWLAGPTDTQYF. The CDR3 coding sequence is TGTGCCAGCAGTTACTGGCTAGCGGGGCCCACAGATACGCAGTATTTT.

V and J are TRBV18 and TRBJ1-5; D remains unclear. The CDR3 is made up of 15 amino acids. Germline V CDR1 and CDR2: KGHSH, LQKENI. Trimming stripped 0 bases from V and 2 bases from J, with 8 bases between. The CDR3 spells CASSPPGAGNQPQHF. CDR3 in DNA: TGTGCCAGCTCACCACCGGGAGCAGGCAATCAGCCCCAGCATTTT.

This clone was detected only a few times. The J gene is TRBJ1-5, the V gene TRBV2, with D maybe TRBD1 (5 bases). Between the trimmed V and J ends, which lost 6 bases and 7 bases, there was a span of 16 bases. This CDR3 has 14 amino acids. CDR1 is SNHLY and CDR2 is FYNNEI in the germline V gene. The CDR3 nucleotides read TGTGCCAGCAGGGAGCTAACGGGGGGGCAGCCCCAGCATTTT. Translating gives CASRELTGGQPQHF.

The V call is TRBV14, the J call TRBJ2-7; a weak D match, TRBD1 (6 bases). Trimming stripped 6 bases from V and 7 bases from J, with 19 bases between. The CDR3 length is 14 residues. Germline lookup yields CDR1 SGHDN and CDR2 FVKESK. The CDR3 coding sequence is TGTGCCAGCAGTCCCCTCCGGGACAAGTCTGAGCAGTACTTC. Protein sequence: CASSPLRDKSEQYF.

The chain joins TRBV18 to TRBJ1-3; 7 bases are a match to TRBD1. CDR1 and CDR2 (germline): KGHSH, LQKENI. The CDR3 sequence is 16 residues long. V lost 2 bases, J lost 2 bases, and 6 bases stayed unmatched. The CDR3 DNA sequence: TGTGCCAGCTCACCAACGACAGGGTCCACTGGAAACACCATATATTTT. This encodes CASSPTTGSTGNTIYF.

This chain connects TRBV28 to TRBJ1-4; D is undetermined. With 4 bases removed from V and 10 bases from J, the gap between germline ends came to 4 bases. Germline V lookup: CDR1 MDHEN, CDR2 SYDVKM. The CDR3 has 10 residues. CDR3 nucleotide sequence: TGTGCCAGCAGTTCCGGAAAACTGTTTTTT. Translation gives CASSSGKLFF.

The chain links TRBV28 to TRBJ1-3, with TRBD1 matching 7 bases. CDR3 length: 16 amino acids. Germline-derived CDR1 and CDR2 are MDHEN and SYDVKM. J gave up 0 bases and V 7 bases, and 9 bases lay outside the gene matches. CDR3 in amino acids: CASKDREIVSGNTIYF. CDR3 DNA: TGTGCCAGCAAAGACAGGGAAATTGTCTCTGGAAACACCATATATTTT.

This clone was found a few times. CDR3 loop: CAAKRGGTEAFF. DNA for the CDR3: TGTGCGGCTAAGAGGGGGGGTACTGAAGCTTTCTTT. The rearrangement joins TRBV6-5 to TRBJ1-1; TRBD1 is a possible D gene (6 bases). Germline CDR1 and CDR2: MNHEY and SVGAGI. The CDR3 is 12 residues long.

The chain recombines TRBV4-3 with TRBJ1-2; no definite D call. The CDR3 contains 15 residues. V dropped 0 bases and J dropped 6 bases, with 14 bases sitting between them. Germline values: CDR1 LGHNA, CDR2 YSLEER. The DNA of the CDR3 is TGCGCCAGCAGCCAAGAGAGGGCCGGGGTGAATGGCTACACCTTC. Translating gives CASSQERAGVNGYTF.

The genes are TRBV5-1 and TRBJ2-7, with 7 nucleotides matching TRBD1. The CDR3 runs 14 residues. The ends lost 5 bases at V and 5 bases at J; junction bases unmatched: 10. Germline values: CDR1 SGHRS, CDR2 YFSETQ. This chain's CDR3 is CASRLTGPPNEQYF. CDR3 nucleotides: TGCGCCAGCAGACTGACAGGGCCTCCCAACGAGCAGTACTTC.

The CDR3 bases are TGTGCCAGCAGCCGCGACGGAGCGGTACAGCAGTACTTC. It yields the protein CASSRDGAVQQYF. The V and J genes are TRBV6-5 and TRBJ2-5; weak D call: TRBD2 (5 bases). The CDR3 has 13 amino acids. Germline-derived CDR1 and CDR2 are MNHEY and SVGAGI. Trimming shortened V by 6 bases and J by 11 bases, and 19 bases separated the two germline ends.

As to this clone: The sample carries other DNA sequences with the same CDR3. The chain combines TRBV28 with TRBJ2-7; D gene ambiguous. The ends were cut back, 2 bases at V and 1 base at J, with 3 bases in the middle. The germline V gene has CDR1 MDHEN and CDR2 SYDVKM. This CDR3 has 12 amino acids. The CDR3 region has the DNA TGTGCCAGCAGTTTAACTTCCTACGAGCAGTACTTC. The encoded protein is CASSLTSYEQYF. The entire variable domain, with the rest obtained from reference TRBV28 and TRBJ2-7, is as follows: DVKVTQSSRYLVKRTGEKVFLECVQDMDHENMFWYRQDPGLGLRLIYFSYDVKMKEKGDIPEGYSVSREKKERFSLILESASTNQTSMYLCASSLTSYEQYFGPGTRLTVT.

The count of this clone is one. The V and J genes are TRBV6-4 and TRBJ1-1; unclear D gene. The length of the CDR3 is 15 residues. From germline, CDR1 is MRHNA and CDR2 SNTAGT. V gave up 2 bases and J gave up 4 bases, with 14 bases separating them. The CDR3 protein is CASSDNAGEGTEAFF. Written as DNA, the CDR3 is TGTGCCAGCAGTGACAATGCAGGAGAGGGCACTGAAGCTTTCTTT.

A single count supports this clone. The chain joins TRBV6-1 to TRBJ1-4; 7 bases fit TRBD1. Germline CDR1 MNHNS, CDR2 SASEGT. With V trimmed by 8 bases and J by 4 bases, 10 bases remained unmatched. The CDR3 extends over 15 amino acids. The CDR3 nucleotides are TGTGCCAGCCTCCCTAACCAGGGGGGTAATGAAAAACTGTTTTTT. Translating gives CASLPNQGGNEKLFF.

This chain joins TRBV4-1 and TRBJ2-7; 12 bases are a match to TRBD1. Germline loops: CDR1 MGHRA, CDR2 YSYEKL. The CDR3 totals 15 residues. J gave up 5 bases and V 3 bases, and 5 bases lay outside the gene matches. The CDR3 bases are TGCGCCAGCAGCCAGCACGGGACAGGGGGCGACGAGCAGTACTTC. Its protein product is CASSQHGTGGDEQYF.

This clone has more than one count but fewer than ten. Here the CDR3 DNA reads TGTGCCAGCAGCGCCTCGGGACAGGGGAACACTGAAGCTTTCTTT. It is translated as CASSASGQGNTEAFF. The chain combines TRBV5-6 with TRBJ1-1; TRBD1 aligns across 9 bases. V gave up 4 bases and J gave up 1 base; unmatched junction bases: 5. The CDR3 runs 15 residues. Germline assignment: CDR1 SGHDT and CDR2 YYEEEE.

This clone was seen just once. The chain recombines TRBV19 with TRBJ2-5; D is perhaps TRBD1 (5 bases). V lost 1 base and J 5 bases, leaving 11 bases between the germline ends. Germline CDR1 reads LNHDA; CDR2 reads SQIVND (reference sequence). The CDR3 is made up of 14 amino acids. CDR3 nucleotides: TGTGCCAGTAGTATAGGGACATCATACGAGACCCAGTACTTC. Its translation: CASSIGTSYETQYF.

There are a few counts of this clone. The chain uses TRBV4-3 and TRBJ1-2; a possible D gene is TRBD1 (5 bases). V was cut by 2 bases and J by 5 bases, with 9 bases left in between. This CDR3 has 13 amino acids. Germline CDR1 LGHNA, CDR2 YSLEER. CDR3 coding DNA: TGCGCCAGCAGCCAACCAGGGCGGTATGGCTACACCTTC. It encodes CASSQPGRYGYTF.

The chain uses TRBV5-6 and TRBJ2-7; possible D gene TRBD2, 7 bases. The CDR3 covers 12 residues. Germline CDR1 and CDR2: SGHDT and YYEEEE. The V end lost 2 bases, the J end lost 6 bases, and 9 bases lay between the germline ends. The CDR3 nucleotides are TGTGCCAGCAGCTTAGGGGGGGCCGAGCAGTACTTC. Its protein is CASSLGGAEQYF.